This entry lists 7 T cell receptor beta chains sequenced from one sample in a study of beta chain features in type 1 diabetes (dated by TCRdb to 2016 to 2019). General findings and caveats noted by the study authors: In all four CD4+ subsets, TCRB CDR3 length was moderately but significantly shorter in type 1 diabetes patients.

No antigen has been assigned to these receptors. Library generation was performed with the immunoSEQ multiplex PCR assay. The High Capacity cDNA Reverse Transcription Kit was used to reverse transcribe all of the isolated RNA, meaning that expressed TCRB transcripts were what got sequenced. TCRdb's version of the immuneACCESS table is confined to in-frame rearrangements and falls short of the full clone set. An unresolved V gene accounts for under half of the shortfall where checked; the remainder is of unknown origin. Within this sample are around 310,000 clones, with approximately 13% of them counted one time only. The ten most abundant clones make up roughly 0.015% of the sample. What was sequenced was naive CD4+ T cells from blood. The label giving this sample's cell subset or site can be read as: true naive CD4+ T cells. The source is a woman aged 18-35 years with type 1 diabetes.

This clone was seen a few times. V usage is TRBV5-6 and J usage is TRBJ1-5; D is unresolved. This CDR3 has 13 amino acids. Trimming stripped 2 bases from V and 5 bases from J, with 8 bases between. Germline V lookup: CDR1 SGHDT, CDR2 YYEEEE. The CDR3 protein is CASSLWSHQPQHF. In DNA, the CDR3 is TGTGCCAGCAGCTTATGGAGCCATCAGCCCCAGCATTTT.

Of note for this clone: This specimen includes other DNA sequences encoding the same CDR3. The V gene is TRBV30, the J gene TRBJ2-1, with D possibly matching TRBD2 (6 bases). The ends were cut back, 2 bases at V and 2 bases at J, with 7 bases in the middle. Germline-derived CDR1 and CDR2 are GTSNPN and SVGIG (reference sequence). The CDR3 is made up of 13 amino acids. CDR3 sequence reads: CAWSTGAYNEQFF. The CDR3 DNA sequence: TGTGCCTGGAGTACGGGAGCCTACAATGAGCAGTTCTTC.

The J gene is TRBJ2-2, the V gene TRBV4-3, with 8 bases fitting TRBD1. V trimming: 2 bases; J trimming: 2 bases; junction bases outside the gene matches: 10. This CDR3 has 18 amino acids. CDR1 is LGHNA and CDR2 is YSLEER in the germline V gene. CDR3 DNA sequence: TGCGCCAGCAGCCAACCCTCACCGGGACAGGACAACACCGGGGAGCTGTTTTTT. As protein: CASSQPSPGQDNTGELFF.

CDR3 bases: TGTGCCAGCAGTGAGAGTTTTGGGGGGGCGCGAGGCTACACCTTC. Translating gives CASSESFGGARGYTF. V usage is TRBV2 and J usage is TRBJ1-2, with D tentatively TRBD1 (6 bases). V was clipped by 3 bases and J by 8 bases, with 19 bases between them. This CDR3 comprises 15 residues. The germline V gene has CDR1 SNHLY and CDR2 FYNNEI.

The chain has TRBV4-1 and TRBJ1-2, with 9 bases lining up with TRBD1. From germline, CDR1 is MGHRA and CDR2 YSYEKL. CDR3 length equals 18 residues. With V trimmed by 4 bases and J by 0 bases, 12 bases remained unmatched. CDR3 sequence reads: CASSPTAITGGSNYGYTF. The CDR3 nucleotides read TGCGCCAGCAGCCCAACCGCCATCACAGGGGGCTCTAACTATGGCTACACCTTC.

The chain combines TRBV18 with TRBJ2-1; maybe TRBD2 (6 bases). The CDR3 consists of 17 residues. The germline V and J ends were trimmed by 3 bases and 6 bases, with 21 bases remaining between them. From germline, CDR1 is KGHSH and CDR2 LQKENI. The CDR3 is CASSPRVGGNNLNEQFF. The CDR3 DNA reads TGTGCCAGCTCACCGCGCGTCGGCGGGAACAATCTCAATGAGCAGTTCTTC. The full variable domain, with the rest looked up from reference TRBV18 and TRBJ2-1, is NAGVMQNPRHLVRRRGQEARLRCSPMKGHSHVYWYRQLPEEGLKFMVYLQKENIIDESGMPKERFSAEFPKEGPSILRIQQVVRGDSAAYFCASSPRVGGNNLNEQFFGPGTRLTVL.

The genes are TRBV30 and TRBJ2-1, with D possibly TRBD2 on 6 matching bases. The CDR3 has 16 amino acids. The V end was cut by 3 bases, the J end by 3 bases, with 18 bases between. Germline CDR1 reads GTSNPN; CDR2 reads SVGIG (reference sequence). The chain's CDR3 is CAWSQTGTGNYNEQFF. The DNA for the CDR3 is TGTGCCTGGAGCCAAACCGGGACTGGGAACTACAATGAGCAGTTCTTC.